Listed here are 17 T cell receptor beta chains from one sample, sequenced in a study of blood T cell repertoires in COVID-19. The method was immunoSEQ multiplex PCR; TCRdb's version includes in-frame clones alone and lacks a portion of them. Found here are roughly 170,000 clones, about nine tenths of them singletons; the top ten hold around 24%. The sample consisted of peripheral blood. These receptors were obtained from a man aged 60-69 years with acute or convalescent COVID-19.

A single count supports this clone. CDR3 sequence reads: CASSISFRGQGKYGYTF. The CDR3, as DNA: TGTGCCAGTAGTATTAGTTTTCGCGGACAGGGGAAGTATGGCTACACCTTC. The chain links TRBV19 to TRBJ1-2, with 9 nucleotides matching TRBD1. Germline assignment: CDR1 LNHDA and CDR2 SQIVND (reference sequence). Unmatched junction bases numbered 13, after V lost 3 bases and J lost 5 bases. The CDR3 length is 17 residues.

The chain carries TRBV27 and TRBJ2-1; 10 bases map to TRBD2. This CDR3 is built from 16 residues. V shed 6 bases and J 4 bases; nucleotides not matched to a gene: 9. Per the germline V gene, CDR1 is MNHEY and CDR2 is SMNVEV (reference sequence). The CDR3 loop reads CASRPLGTSAYNEQFF. The DNA for the CDR3 is TGTGCCAGCAGACCCCTCGGGACTAGCGCTTACAATGAGCAGTTCTTC.

J is TRBJ2-1 and V is TRBV19; 12 nucleotides match TRBD2. Germline CDR1 and CDR2: LNHDA and SQIVND (reference sequence). The length of the CDR3 is 16 residues. V was pared by 5 bases and J by 6 bases, with 8 bases of the junction left unmatched. CDR3 nucleotide sequence: TGTGCCAGTAGTTTTCTAGCGGGAGGGCGAAGCAATGAGCAGTTCTTC. It is translated as CASSFLAGGRSNEQFF.

This chain joins TRBV21-1 and TRBJ1-2; the D call TRBD1 from the table was never checked on the DNA. TRBV21-1 is assigned pseudogene status. The CDR3 runs to 13 residues. The CDR3 DNA follows: TGTGCCAGCAGCAAAGGGTCAGGGGTTGGCTACACCTTC. Translating it yields CASSKGSGVGYTF.

The V gene is TRBV7-3, the J gene TRBJ1-1, with 9 nucleotides matching TRBD1. This CDR3 is built from 17 residues. The V gene end was trimmed by 4 bases and the J gene end by 5 bases; junction bases not matched to a gene: 14. Looked up from germline, CDR1 is SGHTA and CDR2 is FQGTGA. CDR3 bases: TGTGCCAGCAGCTCTAACCCTCCGGGACAGGGCTATACTGAAGCTTTCTTT. As protein: CASSSNPPGQGYTEAFF. Variable domain in full (rest from reference TRBV7-3 and TRBJ1-1): GAGVSQTPSNKVTEKGKYVELRCDPISGHTALYWYRQSLGQGPEFLIYFQGTGAADDSGLPNDRFFAVRPEGSVSTLKIQRTERGDSAVYLCASSSNPPGQGYTEAFFGQGTRLTVV.

V and J are TRBV7-8 and TRBJ1-2; tentatively, D is TRBD1 (6 bases). The CDR3 has 16 amino acids. Germline CDR1 reads SGHVS; CDR2 reads FQNEAQ. With 5 bases removed from V and 6 bases from J, the gap between germline ends came to 22 bases. CDR3 in DNA: TGTGCCAGCAGCCCGCCGAATACGGGGGGCGGTCATGGCTACACCTTC. It specifies CASSPPNTGGGHGYTF.

This clone came up a few times. This rearrangement joins TRBV6-5 to TRBJ2-1; 9 bases align to TRBD2. Germline V gene data show CDR1 as MNHEY and CDR2 as SVGAGI. The length of the CDR3 is 16 residues. The V and J ends lost 0 bases and 7 bases, in that order; junction bases with no gene match: 7. CDR3 sequence: CASSYSFAGGVNEQFF. The CDR3 DNA follows: TGTGCCAGCAGTTACTCGTTTGCGGGAGGGGTTAATGAGCAGTTCTTC.

This clone has just one count. V is TRBV6-5 and J is TRBJ2-5; 13 bases are shared with TRBD2. This CDR3 has 14 residues. Germline loops: CDR1 MNHEY, CDR2 SVGAGI. V was clipped by 6 bases and J by 4 bases; unmatched bases: 2. The CDR3, as DNA: TGTGCCAGCAGGACTAGCGGGGGGCGAGAGACCCAGTACTTC. This sequence encodes CASRTSGGRETQYF.

V and J are TRBV5-1 and TRBJ2-7; 7 bases fit TRBD1. Per germline, CDR1 SGHRS and CDR2 YFSETQ. The trim removed 3 bases at V and 5 bases at J, leaving 5 bases unmatched. CDR3 length: 13 residues. The CDR3 nucleotides are TGCGCCAGCAGCTACCAGGGGGTCCACGAGCAGTACTTC. Amino acid sequence: CASSYQGVHEQYF.

The CDR3 DNA reads TGTGCCAGCAGCCCCCAAGGGGGTTCAGGGGCCGAGCAGTACTTC. Its protein product is CASSPQGGSGAEQYF. This sequence joins TRBV7-9 and TRBJ2-7, with D maybe TRBD1 (6 bases). Germline V CDR1 and CDR2: SEHNR, FQNEAQ (reference sequence). This CDR3 contains 15 residues. The V and J ends lost 5 bases and 6 bases respectively, with 20 bases between them.

The V gene is TRBV2, the J gene TRBJ2-3; 12 bases map to TRBD2. The CDR3 extends over 17 amino acids. Germline V lookup: CDR1 SNHLY, CDR2 FYNNEI. V gave up 7 bases and J gave up 0 bases; unmatched junction bases: 8. For the CDR3, the DNA is TGTGCCAGCAATCTAGCGGGGGGGCGCGGAAGCACAGATACGCAGTATTTT. This sequence encodes CASNLAGGRGSTDTQYF.

The V gene is TRBV19, the J gene TRBJ1-1; TRBD1 is a possible D gene (5 bases). CDR3 length: 13 residues. V shed 6 bases and J shed 1 base, with 9 bases lying between them. CDR1 is LNHDA, CDR2 SQIVND, per germline (reference sequence). The CDR3 DNA follows: TGTGCCAGTAGCGCGACAGCGAACACTGAAGCTTTCTTT. This sequence encodes CASSATANTEAFF.

The sample holds a few counts of this clone. The rearrangement links TRBV7-3 to TRBJ2-5; 8 nucleotides match TRBD2. V shed 5 bases and J 5 bases; nucleotides not matched to a gene: 10. CDR3 size: 15 residues. The V gene's germline CDR1 is SGHTA and CDR2 FQGTGA. The CDR3 loop reads CASSLGGTSMETQYF. Here the CDR3 DNA reads TGTGCCAGCAGCCTAGGGGGGACTAGTATGGAGACCCAGTACTTC.

V usage is TRBV11-1 and J usage is TRBJ1-2, with TRBD1 identical over 10 bases. Trimming cost V 5 bases and J 4 bases; bases outside gene matches: 7. This CDR3 contains 15 residues. The germline gives CDR1 SGHAT, CDR2 FQDESV (reference sequence). CDR3 amino acids: CASSPDRDRGYGYTF. The DNA for the CDR3 is TGTGCCAGCAGCCCTGACCGGGACAGGGGCTATGGCTACACCTTC.

The chain recombines TRBV5-8 with TRBJ1-5; D possibly corresponds to TRBD1 (6 bases). Trimming removed 3 bases from V and 3 bases from J, with 16 bases in between. The germline V gene has CDR1 SGHTS and CDR2 YDEGEE. This CDR3 comprises 16 residues. CDR3 in DNA: TGTGCCAGCAGCTGGAGAGGACAGACTTTCAATCAGCCCCAGCATTTT. The encoded protein is CASSWRGQTFNQPQHF.

This chain links TRBV12-5 with TRBJ2-3; D uncertain. V lost 6 bases and J 4 bases, leaving 14 bases between the germline ends. In germline, CDR1 is LGHNT, CDR2 FRNRAP. The CDR3 runs 14 residues. CDR3 loop: CASGTLREADTQYF. CDR3 DNA sequence: TGTGCTAGTGGGACCCTCCGAGAGGCAGATACGCAGTATTTT.

This chain joins TRBV29-1 and TRBJ2-7; 9 bases are shared with TRBD1. The CDR3 spans 13 residues. CDR1 and CDR2 from the germline V gene are SQVTM and ANQGSEA. V lost 6 bases, J lost 1 base, and 4 bases stayed unmatched. CDR3 sequence (DNA): TGCAGCGTCGCCGGGACAGGGTCCTACGAGCAGTACTTC. Its protein product is CSVAGTGSYEQYF.